This T cell receptor beta chain was retrieved from a study of blood T cell repertoires in COVID-19. On the study more broadly: Samples came from the United States, Italy and Spain, spanning acute and convalescent COVID-19. The cDNA or gDNA used as material had been derived from T cells, B-cell-depleted T cells, or PBMCs.

Trimming took off 0 bases at V and 2 bases at J, with 17 bases between the two ends. This CDR3 contains 17 residues. CDR1 is SSHAT, CDR2 FNYEAQ, per germline (reference sequence). In the original analysis: By means of reference gene primer amplification, nucleated cell counts were estimated. The data were produced by immunoSEQ multiplex PCR, yet TCRdb's version contains in-frame clones alone and is incomplete. V and J calls and clone size are those listed in that table; D and trimming were worked out from the DNA. Here the sample spans 150,000 to 200,000 clones, approximately 83% being singletons. Sequenced sample: peripheral blood. The receptor was derived from a human donor with acute or convalescent COVID-19. The donor label of this sample is uncertain. The chain uses TRBV7-7 and TRBJ2-7; no reliable D call. The CDR3 here is CASSLARRRRRAYEQYF. In nucleotides, the CDR3 is TGTGCCAGCAGCTTAGCCCGACGTCGACGGAGAGCCTACGAGCAGTACTTC. Variable domain in full (rest from reference TRBV7-7 and TRBJ2-7): GAGVSQSPRYKVTKRGQDVTLRCDPISSHATLYWYQQALGQGPEFLTYFNYEAQPDKSGLPSDRFSAERPEGSISTLTIQRTEQRDSAMYRCASSLARRRRRAYEQYFGPGTRLTVT.